Listed below are T cell receptor beta chains from one sample, sequenced in a study of T cell repertoires in cytomegalovirus infection. TCRdb used MiXCR to reprocess the reads, holding one entry per CDR3 protein. The data hold approximately 990,000 distinct CDR3 sequences, with around a third observed a single time. Which antigens these TCRs recognize remains unknown. The sample here was cultured CD8+ T cells from PBMCs, taken from culture after CMV antigen stimulation. The receptors originated from a human donor in good health (CMV status not recorded). Some clones in this sample may be carry-over from other donors' samples. Each CDR3 is given with its conserved first and last residue. A D gene is named only where the DNA matches it firmly. Clone size is not always given. Where it is, it says once, few, many or a class for expanded clones.

j_call clone_size d_call v_call cdr3_aa cdr3_nt
TRBJ2-3 NA NA TRBV18 CASSPRGGGARDTQYF TGTGCCAGCTCACCAAGAGGCGGGGGCGCCCGGGATACGCAGTATTTT
TRBJ1-2 few TRBD1 TRBV7-9 CASSSYQVDREGYTF TGTGCCAGCAGCTCTTATCAAGTTGACAGGGAAGGCTACACCTTC
TRBJ2-1 few TRBD1 TRBV7-8 CASSLTTGAYSYNEQFF TGTGCCAGCAGCCTTACCACAGGGGCCTACTCCTACAATGAGCAGTTCTTC
TRBJ2-1 NA TRBD2 TRBV4-2 CASSQSGTSALVEQFF TGTGCCAGCAGCCAATCCGGGACTAGCGCCCTCGTGGAGCAGTTCTTC
TRBJ1-1 once TRBD1 TRBV20-1 CSAVDRVLAEAFF TGCAGTGCTGTGGACAGGGTTTTGGCTGAAGCTTTCTTT
TRBJ1-5 many TRBD1 TRBV7-9 CASSTSGTGGWPQHF TGTGCCAGCAGCACCTCCGGGACAGGGGGCTGGCCCCAGCATTTT
TRBJ2-2 NA NA TRBV6-6 CASSRTECTGELFF TGTGCCAGCAGTCGGACAGAATGCACCGGGGAGCTGTTTTTT
TRBJ1-5 NA NA TRBV6-4 CASSDSRGSMPQHF TGTGCCAGCAGTGACAGTAGGGGGTCGATGCCCCAGCATTTT
TRBJ2-1 many NA TRBV6-5 CASSYSGNNEQFF TGTGCCAGCAGTTACTCGGGTAACAATGAGCAGTTCTTC
TRBJ2-3 NA TRBD1 TRBV7-9 CASSTLIPGQGSYTQYF TGTGCCAGCAGCACTCTTATACCGGGACAGGGGTCTTATACGCAGTATTTT
TRBJ2-7 NA TRBD1 TRBV6-5 CASSHGGQGAMGQYF TGTGCCAGCAGTCACGGGGGACAGGGGGCTATGGGGCAGTACTTC
TRBJ2-2 few NA TRBV12-3/TRBV12-4 CALRGARTGELFF TGTGCCCTCCGTGGGGCCAGGACCGGGGAGCTGTTTTTT
TRBJ2-3 few TRBD2 TRBV7-8 CASSFRLAGRADTQYF TGTGCCAGCAGCTTCAGACTAGCGGGGAGGGCAGATACGCAGTATTTT